This TCR beta chain was captured in a study of CD8+CD57+ T cells in acquired aplastic anemia. Study-wide context: The average for DNA from sorted CD4+ and CD8+ cells was 3.2 ug.

By flow cytometry, patients selected for sequencing had shown an expansion of CD8+CD57+ cells. Every patient had severe acquired aplastic anemia. Patients were treatment-naive when blood was sampled. Study findings and constraints: Between patients and controls, roughly 29 CD8+ CDR3 sequences were found in common.

Both TCR beta VDJ combination and CDR3 sequence profiling were carried out. Genomic DNA was the template for this profiling. Each CDR3 protein gets one entry after TCRdb re-called the reads with MiXCR. The table has 310,000 or so distinct CDR3 sequences, roughly 59% seen once; the top ten hold around 1.2%. Trimming took off 4 bases at V and 6 bases at J, with 18 bases between the two ends. Germline V lookup: CDR1 SGHRS, CDR2 YFSETQ. This CDR3 comprises 15 residues. Of note for this clonotype: Its antigen is undetermined.

The TCR was taken from a human donor with aplastic anemia. Sequences were obtained from sorted CD4+, CD8+, or CD8+CD57+ T cells (not recorded which) from PBMCs. The chain joins TRBV5-1 to TRBJ2-3; weak D call: TRBD2 (6 bases). The CDR3 is CASSAVRGPGDTQYF. The CDR3 DNA reads as TGCGCCAGCAGCGCGGTGCGGGGACCTGGGGATACGCAGTATTTT.